A selection of T cell receptor beta chains follows, all from one sample in a study of blood T cell repertoires in COVID-19. The assay was immunoSEQ multiplex PCR, and TCRdb's table has in-frame clones only and misses some. The sample lists roughly 100,000 clones; roughly four fifths were seen once. The sample was peripheral blood. The receptors here all came from a woman aged 55-69 years with acute or convalescent COVID-19. CDR3s include the opening cysteine and the closing phenylalanine or tryptophan. A D gene is named only where the DNA matches it firmly. Not all rows give a size; the values are once, few, many and, for expanded clones, a class.

d_call j_call v_call clone_size cdr3_nt cdr3_aa
- TRBJ1-5 TRBV7-2 - TGTGCCAGCAGGCCAAGGGCAGGCTCGGGACAGCCCCAGCATTTT CASRPRAGSGQPQHF
- TRBJ1-2 TRBV6-5 - TGTGCCAGCGGAACAGGCTATGGCTACACCTTC CASGTGYGYTF
- TRBJ2-2 TRBV19 - TGTGCCAGTAGTACCCCGGCCGGGGAGCTGTTTTTT CASSTPAGELFF
TRBD2 TRBJ2-1 TRBV5-1 - TGCGCCAGCAGCTTCAGCGGGAGGGTCGCCTACAATGAGCAGTTCTTC CASSFSGRVAYNEQFF
TRBD2 TRBJ2-7 TRBV5-4 - TGTGCCAGCAGCTTGGCGGCTAGCGGGGTGTCGTACGAGCAGTACTTC CASSLAASGVSYEQYF
- TRBJ2-7 TRBV6-5 - TGTGCCAGCAGTTGCTCAAGCGGATCGGTCTACGAGCAGTACTTC CASSCSSGSVYEQYF
- TRBJ2-7 TRBV7-7 many TGTGCCAGCAGCTTATATCACGAGCAGTACTTC CASSLYHEQYF
- TRBJ1-2 TRBV21-1 - TGTGCCGGGGTAGGACAGGGTCGTAACTATGGCTACACCTTC CAGVGQGRNYGYTF
TRBD2 TRBJ2-1 TRBV12-5 - TGTGCTAGTGGTTCCTCCCCCTCAAGCGGGACCAGCTACAATGAGCAGTTCTTC CASGSSPSSGTSYNEQFF
- TRBJ1-5 TRBV10-3 - TGTGCCACCGCCGGTCCCAGCGAGAGTCAGCCCCAGCATTTT CATAGPSESQPQHF
TRBD1 TRBJ1-5 TRBV4-2 - TGTGCCAGCTACGGGGGACAGAGCAATCAGCCCCAGCATTTT CASYGGQSNQPQHF
- TRBJ1-3 TRBV2 - TGTGCCAGCAGGGAAAGAGGGATAGGAAACACCATATATTTT CASRERGIGNTIYF
TRBD2 TRBJ2-1 TRBV12-5 few TGTGCTAGTGGTTACCAGAGCGGGGGGACCTACAATGAGCAGTTCTTC CASGYQSGGTYNEQFF
- TRBJ2-7 TRBV6-1 - TGTGCCAGCAGTGGCGATTCGAGATCCCAGACTAGGCTTTCCTACGAGCAGTACTTC CASSGDSRSQTRLSYEQYF
- TRBJ2-7 TRBV7-8 - TGTGCCAGCAGCCGGTCGGGCGCGGGTCTCGCCCACGAGCAGTACTTC CASSRSGAGLAHEQYF
TRBD1 TRBJ1-2 TRBV5-1 - TGCGCCAGCAGCGACTCCGGGACAGGGGTCTATGGCTACACCTTC CASSDSGTGVYGYTF
TRBD1 TRBJ1-2 TRBV29-1 - TGCAGCGTTGACAGGGGGCGCCATGATGGCTACACCTTC CSVDRGRHDGYTF
TRBD1 TRBJ1-2 TRBV28 - TGTGCCAGCAGCCCCAGGGGGAGTGGAAGTGGATATGGCTACACCTTC CASSPRGSGSGYGYTF
TRBD2 TRBJ2-7 TRBV6-5 few TGTGCCAGCAGCACCACTAGCGGGGGACCCGAGCAGTACTTC CASSTTSGGPEQYF
- TRBJ1-1 TRBV5-1 - TGCGCCAGCAGCTTGGGCGGTGACACTGAAGCTTTCTTT CASSLGGDTEAFF
TRBD2 TRBJ2-2 TRBV4-2 - TGTGCCAGCAGCCGCAACCTCCTAGCGGGAGAAGAGGGCGGGGAGCTGTTTTTT CASSRNLLAGEEGGELFF
- TRBJ1-2 TRBV7-2 - TGTGCCAGCAGCTTAGGTCCAGGTGCCTCCGACGGCTACACCTTC CASSLGPGASDGYTF
TRBD1 TRBJ1-4 TRBV11-2 few TGTGCCAGCAGCTTAGATCTCTGGACAGGGACCGAAAAACTGTTTTTT CASSLDLWTGTEKLFF
- TRBJ1-2 TRBV19 - TGTGCCAGTAGTATCTCAGGGAGGAGCGGCTACACCTTC CASSISGRSGYTF
TRBD1 TRBJ1-1 TRBV29-1 once TGCAGCGTTTCCGGGACAGGGCGAACTGAAGCTTTCTTT CSVSGTGRTEAFF
TRBD2 TRBJ2-1 TRBV27 - TGTGCCAGCAGCCCGGGACTAGCGGGACATGAGCAGTTCTTC CASSPGLAGHEQFF
TRBD2 TRBJ2-1 TRBV18 few TGTGCCAGCTCATCCCAAGGAAGCGGGGCCTACAATGAGCAGTTCTTC CASSSQGSGAYNEQFF
TRBD2 TRBJ2-5 TRBV9 - TGTGCCAGCAGCGTAGCACTAGCGCCGGAGACCCAGTACTTC CASSVALAPETQYF
TRBD1 TRBJ1-6 TRBV3-1/TRBV3-2 - TGTGCCAGCAGCCAAGGGACAGGGGATAATTCACCCCTCCACTTT CASSQGTGDNSPLHF
- TRBJ1-4 TRBV10-3 - TGTGCCATCAGTGAGTCTCTCCGGGAAGGAGACAATGAAAAACTGTTTTTT CAISESLREGDNEKLFF
- TRBJ1-1 TRBV6-5 - TGTGCCAGCAGTCCGATGACAGTAGGGAACACTGAAGCTTTCTTT CASSPMTVGNTEAFF
- TRBJ2-3 TRBV12-3/TRBV12-4 - TGTGCCAGCAGTGATTCAGGGGTAGATACGCAGTATTTT CASSDSGVDTQYF
TRBD2 TRBJ2-7 TRBV18 - TGTGCCAGCTCGCCTTCTAGCGGGAGCTTGGGCGAGCAGTACTTC CASSPSSGSLGEQYF
- TRBJ1-5 TRBV7-8 - TGTGCCAGCAGCTCCCGGGCAGGGCAGTATAGCAATCAGCCCCAGCATTTT CASSSRAGQYSNQPQHF
TRBD1 TRBJ2-7 TRBV5-1 - TGCGCCAGCAGCTCGACAGGGGGAGGCTACGAGCAGTACTTC CASSSTGGGYEQYF
- TRBJ2-6 TRBV3-1/TRBV3-2 - TGTGCCAGCAGCCAAGTCGCGGGCCAGTCTGGGGCCAACGTCCTGACTTTC CASSQVAGQSGANVLTF
- TRBJ1-1 TRBV6-1 - TGTGCCAGCAGTGAAGCGGCAACAGGGCATACTGAAGCTTTCTTT CASSEAATGHTEAFF
TRBD2 TRBJ2-7 TRBV11-1 - TGTGCCAGCAGCTTTGCTAGCGGGAGGGCCTACGAGCAGTACTTC CASSFASGRAYEQYF
TRBD1 TRBJ2-7 TRBV10-3 - TGTGCCATCAGGGGGACAGGGAGTTCCTACGAGCAGTACTTC CAIRGTGSSYEQYF
- TRBJ2-1 TRBV29-1 once TGCAGCGTTGGAAAGGGAGACAGGGAGGTGGGGGGTGAGCAGTTCTTC CSVGKGDREVGGEQFF
TRBD1 TRBJ1-1 TRBV18 - TGTGCCAGCTCATACGGACAGGACACTGAAGCTTTCTTT CASSYGQDTEAFF
TRBD1 TRBJ1-3 TRBV28 - TGTGCCAGCGGCGCGTACAGGGGTAAAGGAAACACCATATATTTT CASGAYRGKGNTIYF
- TRBJ2-5 TRBV5-1 - TGCGCCAGCAGCTCATTGGACGGAGGAGAGACCCAGTACTTC CASSSLDGGETQYF
- TRBJ2-1 TRBV7-3 - TGTGCCAGCAGCCGCCAGCCGGAGTCCTACAATGAGCAGTTCTTC CASSRQPESYNEQFF
- TRBJ2-3 TRBV19 once TGTGCCAGTAGTATGGCCCCCAAAGGCACAGATACGCAGTATTTT CASSMAPKGTDTQYF
TRBD1 TRBJ2-5 TRBV7-3 - TGTGCCAGCAGCTCCCAGAGACAGGGGTCGGGAGAGACCCAGTACTTC CASSSQRQGSGETQYF
- TRBJ2-2 TRBV19 - TGTGCCAGTAGTAGGAGCCCTCCGTCGCAGGGCACCGGGGAGCTGTTTTTT CASSRSPPSQGTGELFF
- TRBJ2-6 TRBV4-2 - TGTGCCAGCAGCCAAGATACTTCCGTCTCTGGGGCCAACGTCCTGACTTTC CASSQDTSVSGANVLTF